Given below is one T cell receptor (beta chain) in context. The antigen is not known. Sequencing ends 3 residues short of the CDR3 end; the germline J gene provides the rest. Of CVID subjects, under 16 were female and over 25 male, mean age approximately 40. Replacement immunoglobulin had been given to every CVID subject for at least one year. The CDR3 sequence is 15 residues long. The germline V gene has CDR1 SEHNR and CDR2 FQNEAQ (reference sequence). Trimming cost V 5 bases and J 0 bases, with 13 bases left between them. The repertoire was sequenced with immunoSEQ multiplex PCR; TCRdb's copy has only in-frame clones and lacks some. Observed in the sample are approximately 38,000 clones, none of them singletons. This sample is part of a study of T cell clonality in common variable immunodeficiency. General study points: Compared with healthy controls, CVID subjects showed increased TCRbeta clonality, mostly in about a third. In common variable immunodeficiency, TCR beta chains reportedly carried fewer deletions and N-nucleotide insertions.

The TCR was taken from a human donor with common variable immunodeficiency. The sample consisted of peripheral blood mononuclear cells. The chain joins TRBV7-9 to TRBJ1-1; D might be TRBD1 (5 bases). The CDR3 DNA, read in part, is TGTGCCAGCAGCATCCACACAGGCTTGAACACTGAA. Translation gives CASSIHTGLNTE. The entire CDR3 sequence reads CASSIHTGLNTEAFF.